A selection of T cell receptor beta chains follows, all from one sample in a study of blood T cell repertoires in COVID-19. Libraries were prepared by immunoSEQ multiplex PCR; TCRdb keeps only in-frame clonotypes and omits some of them. This repertoire shows some 110,000 clones, 91% found once; its top ten account for around 6%. Sequenced: peripheral blood. The receptors were sampled from a human donor in a cohort sampled during active COVID-19. Each CDR3 is given without its conserved first and last residue.

len: 14; v_gene: TRBV11-2; CDR3aa: ASSLAGGPNTGELF
len: 11; v_gene: TRBV3-1/TRBV3-2; CDR3aa: ASSPGTSVAQF
len: 12; v_gene: TRBV27; CDR3aa: ASSLYSGNNEQF
len: 13; v_gene: TRBV6-5; CDR3aa: ASTTERSSYNEQF
len: 13; v_gene: TRBV11-2; CDR3aa: ASSFEGAVNTEAF
len: 14; v_gene: TRBV28; CDR3aa: ASSYGGTGGGKTQY
len: 13; v_gene: TRBV15; CDR3aa: ATSPSLAGDYKQY
len: 12; v_gene: TRBV6-5; CDR3aa: ASTPWAANTEAF
len: 11; v_gene: TRBV6-5; CDR3aa: ASRPTPNYGYT
len: 13; v_gene: TRBV29-1; CDR3aa: SAVTGTGIYNEQF
len: 13; v_gene: TRBV5-4; CDR3aa: ASSLSSGRTGELF
len: 15; v_gene: TRBV24-1; CDR3aa: ATSDQISSGGADEQF
len: 10; v_gene: TRBV29-1; CDR3aa: SVDQGNTEAF
len: 11; v_gene: TRBV7-9; CDR3aa: ASNPYSRETQY
len: 11; v_gene: TRBV29-1; CDR3aa: SEWTASTDTQY
len: 15; v_gene: TRBV27; CDR3aa: ASSLSRGRTDTGELF
len: 10; v_gene: TRBV25-1; CDR3aa: ASSEYGGGYT
len: 14; v_gene: TRBV29-1; CDR3aa: SVVGTSDHWNNEQF
len: 14; v_gene: TRBV14; CDR3aa: ASSQGVGRISYGYT
len: 13; v_gene: TRBV28; CDR3aa: ASSLSSWSNSPLH
len: 14; v_gene: TRBV7-3; CDR3aa: ASSLISGGALNEQF
len: 14; v_gene: TRBV5-5; CDR3aa: ASSPLQGPANEKLF
len: 10; v_gene: TRBV5-6; CDR3aa: ASSLGGYEQY
len: 11; v_gene: TRBV7-2; CDR3aa: ASSSTGQGGYT
len: 12; v_gene: TRBV28; CDR3aa: ASRRLSGANVLT
len: 13; v_gene: TRBV6-5; CDR3aa: ASSYESNAEDTQY
len: 14; v_gene: TRBV30; CDR3aa: AWSKQGMGGVSEQY
len: 15; v_gene: TRBV4-2; CDR3aa: ASSQDPSGGDTDTQY